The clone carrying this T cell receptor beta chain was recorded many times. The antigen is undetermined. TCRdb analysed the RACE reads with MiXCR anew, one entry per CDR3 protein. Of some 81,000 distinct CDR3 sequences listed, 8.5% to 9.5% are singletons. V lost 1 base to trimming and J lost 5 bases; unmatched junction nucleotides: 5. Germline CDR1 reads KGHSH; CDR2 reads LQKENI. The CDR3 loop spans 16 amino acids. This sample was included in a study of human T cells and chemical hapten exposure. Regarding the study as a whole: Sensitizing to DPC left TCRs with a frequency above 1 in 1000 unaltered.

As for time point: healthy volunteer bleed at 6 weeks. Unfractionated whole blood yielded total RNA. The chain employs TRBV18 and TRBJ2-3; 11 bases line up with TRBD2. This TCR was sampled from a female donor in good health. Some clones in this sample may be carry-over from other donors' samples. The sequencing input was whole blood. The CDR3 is CASSPLAGGLRDTQYF. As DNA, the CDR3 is TGTGCCAGCTCACCACTAGCGGGGGGGCTCAGAGATACGCAGTATTTT.